The text below deals with one TCR beta chain. Its matching antigen is unknown. This sample was taken from a study of T cell responses to AZD1222 COVID-19 vaccine. General study points: Dominant at 160-218 and 743-854, vaccine-associated CD4 TCRs also spanned spike.

The CDR3 spans 15 residues. Germline-derived CDR1 and CDR2 are MNHEY and SMNVEV (reference sequence). V was pared by 2 bases and J by 3 bases, with 11 bases between. The table came from immunoSEQ multiplex PCR; TCRdb's copy has only in-frame clones and leaves some out. The sample consists of 150,000 or so clones, 92% of them appearing once. The chain has TRBV27 and TRBJ2-1; D remains ambiguous. The sample consisted of peripheral blood, taken on day 0 of AZD1222 vaccination. The source of this sequence is an adult in good health. CDR3 in amino acids: CASSLEFSGYNEQFF. In DNA form, the CDR3 reads TGTGCCAGCAGTTTAGAGTTCTCGGGCTACAATGAGCAGTTCTTC.